The 27 T cell receptor beta chains presented below share a single source sample, sequenced in a study of cytomegalovirus exposure and HLA in healthy donors. Libraries were prepared by immunoSEQ multiplex PCR; TCRdb keeps only in-frame clonotypes and omits some of them. There are hundreds of thousands of clones in the sample; roughly 84% occur only once, and roughly 2% lies in the top ten. Sequencing was performed on PBMCs. The source of these receptors is a young woman in good health and CMV-seropositive.

The rearrangement joins TRBV7-6 to TRBJ2-7, with TRBD2 matching over 11 bases. The CDR3 has 16 amino acids. Germline CDR1 and CDR2: SGHVS and FNYEAQ. The V and J ends lost 0 bases and 5 bases, in that order; junction bases with no gene match: 6. As DNA, the CDR3 is TGTGCCAGCAGCTTAGCGGCGGCTAGCGGGAGGAACGAGCAGTACTTC. Protein product: CASSLAAASGRNEQYF. Full variable domain (missing parts from reference TRBV7-6 and TRBJ2-7): GAGVSQSPRYKVTKRGQDVALRCDPISGHVSLYWYRQALGQGPEFLTYFNYEAQQDKSGLPNDRFSAERPEGSISTLTIQRTEQRDSAMYRCASSLAAASGRNEQYFGPGTRLTVT.

The chain links TRBV11-2 to TRBJ1-4; the match to TRBD1 covers 8 bases. From germline, CDR1 is SGHAT and CDR2 FQNNGV. The CDR3 has 15 residues. The V and J ends lost 3 bases and 8 bases, in that order; junction bases with no gene match: 8. DNA of the CDR3: TGTGCCAGCAGCTTTATCGGACAGGGTGGAGAAAAACTGTTTTTT. This sequence encodes CASSFIGQGGEKLFF.

J is TRBJ2-1 and V is TRBV27; TRBD2 aligns across 9 bases. Germline trimming cut 10 bases from V and 4 bases from J; bases unmatched to any gene: 11. Germline V gene data show CDR1 as MNHEY and CDR2 as SMNVEV (reference sequence). The CDR3 extends over 15 amino acids. CDR3 DNA: TGTGCCACAGGAGCGGGAGGTCGGATTTACAATGAGCAGTTCTTC. Its translation: CATGAGGRIYNEQFF.

This clone has just one count. Written as DNA, the CDR3 is TGTGCCAGCAGCGAGGGGGCAACTAATGAAAAACTGTTTTTT. Protein: CASSEGATNEKLFF. The chain couples TRBV9 to TRBJ1-4, with D possibly TRBD1 on 6 matching bases. The germline V and J ends were trimmed by 3 bases and 0 bases, with 6 bases remaining between them. Germline lookup yields CDR1 SGDLS and CDR2 YYNGEE. This CDR3 is 14 amino acids long.

The CDR3 DNA is TGTGCCAGCGCCTTAAACAGGGTAAACGAGCAGTACTTC. It is translated as CASALNRVNEQYF. The J gene is TRBJ2-7, the V gene TRBV28; TRBD1 is a possible D gene (6 bases). Trimming took off 8 bases at V and 5 bases at J, with 16 bases between the two ends. CDR1 is MDHEN, CDR2 SYDVKM, per germline. The CDR3 extends over 13 amino acids.

V and J are TRBV28 and TRBJ2-1, with D possibly TRBD1 on 10 matching bases. CDR1 is MDHEN, CDR2 SYDVKM, per germline. The ends were cut back, 6 bases at V and 2 bases at J, with 38 bases in the middle. The length of the CDR3 is 23 residues. CDR3 residues: CASSHGQGGRPGLANHAYNEQFF. In DNA, the CDR3 is TGTGCCAGCAGCCACGGACAGGGGGGTCGTCCGGGACTAGCCAATCACGCCTACAATGAGCAGTTCTTC.

The genes are TRBV7-9 and TRBJ2-7; 9 positions match TRBD2. The CDR3 length is 15 residues. The V and J ends lost 5 bases and 2 bases, in that order; junction bases with no gene match: 7. Germline loops: CDR1 SEHNR, CDR2 FQNEAQ (reference sequence). CDR3 DNA sequence: TGTGCCAGCAGCCCGCGGACTAGCGTTACCTACGAGCAGTACTTC. This encodes CASSPRTSVTYEQYF.

This clone was seen a single time. Different DNA sequences within this sample yield the same CDR3. The V and J genes are TRBV10-1 and TRBJ1-1; no clear D. The germline V gene encodes CDR1 WNHNN and CDR2 SYGVQD (reference sequence). The V gene lost 0 bases and the J gene lost 8 bases, with 10 bases spanning the gap. The CDR3 covers 13 residues. The CDR3 loop reads CASSESRGSEAFF. CDR3 nucleotide sequence: TGCGCCAGCAGTGAGTCTCGAGGTTCCGAAGCTTTCTTT.

The V call is TRBV9, the J call TRBJ2-2; 8 bases align to TRBD1. The germline V gene has CDR1 SGDLS and CDR2 YYNGEE. There are 16 residues in the CDR3. V lost 4 bases and J lost 2; bases outside the gene matches: 7. CDR3 region: CASSTQGQANTGELFF. Written as DNA, the CDR3 is TGTGCCAGCAGCACCCAGGGACAGGCAAACACCGGGGAGCTGTTTTTT.

This chain connects TRBV28 to TRBJ2-7; D is perhaps TRBD1 (5 bases). Germline loops: CDR1 MDHEN, CDR2 SYDVKM. V lost 3 bases to trimming and J lost 5 bases, with 14 bases between them. The CDR3 consists of 14 residues. The CDR3 region has the DNA TGTGCCAGCAGTTTCGCAGGGTCCCTCCACGAGCAGTACTTC. Protein sequence: CASSFAGSLHEQYF.

With respect to this clone: Within the sample, other DNA sequences also encode this same CDR3. The chain couples TRBV5-1 to TRBJ2-5; tentative D call: TRBD1 (6 bases). Between the trimmed V and J ends, which lost 2 bases and 4 bases, there was a span of 12 bases. The CDR3 has 14 amino acids. In germline, CDR1 is SGHRS, CDR2 YFSETQ. Here the CDR3 reads CASSLTGTGETQYF. CDR3 nucleotide sequence: TGCGCCAGCAGCTTAACAGGGACGGGAGAGACCCAGTACTTC.

The chain carries TRBV28 and TRBJ2-1, with 8 positions matching TRBD2. After removal of 3 bases from V and 0 bases from J, the junction contained 10 bases not matched to a gene. The CDR3 sequence is 18 residues long. Germline V gene sequence: CDR1 MDHEN, CDR2 SYDVKM. CDR3 in amino acids: CASSFEERELVSYNEQFF. The CDR3 region has the DNA TGTGCCAGCAGTTTCGAAGAGCGGGAGTTGGTCTCCTACAATGAGCAGTTCTTC.

The gene calls are TRBV27 and TRBJ2-7, with 9 bases that match TRBD1. This CDR3 has 15 residues. V shed 5 bases, J shed 3 bases, and the junction held 8 bases outside the gene matches. Per the germline V gene, CDR1 is MNHEY and CDR2 is SMNVEV (reference sequence). CDR3 amino acids: CASSRWDRVGYEQYF. The CDR3 nucleotides are TGTGCCAGCAGTCGCTGGGACAGGGTAGGCTACGAGCAGTACTTC.

The chain combines TRBV9 with TRBJ2-2; D remains unclear. The CDR3 has 13 amino acids. Trimming stripped 4 bases from V and 6 bases from J, with 10 bases between. Germline V lookup: CDR1 SGDLS, CDR2 YYNGEE. The CDR3 sequence is CASSYSGSGELFF. For the CDR3, the DNA is TGTGCCAGCAGCTACAGTGGATCCGGGGAGCTGTTTTTT.

The V gene is TRBV4-1, the J gene TRBJ2-5, with D perhaps TRBD2 (5 bases). Germline CDR1 reads MGHRA; CDR2 reads YSYEKL. The CDR3 contains 16 residues. V was cut by 0 bases and J by 1 base, with 12 bases left in between. The CDR3 DNA reads as TGCGCCAGCAGCCAAGATCGTGAGGGCTCCCAAGAGACCCAGTACTTC. The encoded protein is CASSQDREGSQETQYF.

The chain carries TRBV7-3 and TRBJ2-1; D possibly corresponds to TRBD2 (7 bases). V lost 0 bases and J 0 bases, leaving 21 bases between the germline ends. The CDR3 contains 20 residues. The V gene's germline CDR1 is SGHTA and CDR2 FQGTGA. The CDR3 protein is CASSLTEFGGRESSYNEQFF. Written as DNA, the CDR3 is TGTGCCAGCAGCTTAACGGAGTTCGGGGGGCGGGAGAGCTCCTACAATGAGCAGTTCTTC.

The V gene is TRBV7-6, the J gene TRBJ2-1; a weak D match, TRBD2 (6 bases). The length of the CDR3 is 14 residues. The V and J ends lost 4 bases and 8 bases respectively, with 15 bases between them. Germline V gene lookup returns CDR1 SGHVS and CDR2 FNYEAQ. The CDR3 region is CASSWGEVRDEQFF. The CDR3 coding sequence is TGTGCCAGCAGCTGGGGGGAAGTCAGGGATGAGCAGTTCTTC.

This clone was counted between two and nine times. CDR3 in amino acids: CASRGQRDTEAFF. DNA of the CDR3: TGTGCCAGTAGGGGGCAAAGGGACACTGAAGCTTTCTTT. The chain employs TRBV19 and TRBJ1-1, with TRBD1 as a possible D gene (5 bases). The CDR3 extends over 13 amino acids. CDR1 and CDR2 from the germline V gene are LNHDA and SQIVND (reference sequence). V shed 6 bases and J shed 3 bases, with 11 bases lying between them.

The chain is built from TRBV4-2 and TRBJ1-1, with a weak D call TRBD1 (6 bases). Germline values: CDR1 LGHNA, CDR2 YNFKEQ. Trimming left V 0 bases short and J 7 bases short, with 18 bases between. The CDR3 covers 16 residues. This CDR3 is CASSQDSGTTGREAFF. The CDR3, as DNA: TGTGCCAGCAGCCAAGATAGCGGGACGACAGGACGTGAAGCTTTCTTT.

This sequence joins TRBV9 and TRBJ1-2; 9 bases match TRBD1. The CDR3 loop spans 16 amino acids. J lost 2 bases, V lost 3 bases, and 8 bases had no gene match. Per the germline V gene, CDR1 is SGDLS and CDR2 is YYNGEE. The CDR3 sequence is CASSASEGQGNYGYTF. The CDR3 nucleotides read TGTGCCAGCAGCGCCAGTGAGGGACAGGGCAACTATGGCTACACCTTC. Combining the CDR3 with reference TRBV9 and TRBJ1-2 gives the whole variable domain DSGVTQTPKHLITATGQRVTLRCSPRSGDLSVYWYQQSLDQGLQFLIQYYNGEERAKGNILERFSAQQFPDLHSELNLSSLELGDSALYFCASSASEGQGNYGYTFGSGTRLTVV.

V usage is TRBV4-1 and J usage is TRBJ2-2; TRBD1 matches 10 bases. The J segment lost 3 bases and the V segment lost 4 bases, leaving 5 bases of the junction unmatched. Germline CDR1 reads MGHRA; CDR2 reads YSYEKL. This CDR3 comprises 16 residues. The CDR3 loop reads CASSPRGTGDTGELFF. CDR3 sequence (DNA): TGCGCCAGCAGCCCCCGTGGGACAGGGGACACCGGGGAGCTGTTTTTT.

This rearrangement joins TRBV6-5 to TRBJ2-2; D might be TRBD1 (6 bases). Looked up from germline, CDR1 is MNHEY and CDR2 is SVGAGI. The germline V and J ends were trimmed by 5 bases and 5 bases, with 12 bases remaining between them. The CDR3 has 14 amino acids. The CDR3 sequence: CASSNYRVTGELFF. Written as DNA, the CDR3 is TGTGCCAGCAGTAACTACAGGGTGACCGGGGAGCTGTTTTTT.

In DNA form, the CDR3 reads TGTGCCAGCAGTGGGGGTAGCGGAGGATCCTACGAGCAGTACTTC. Amino acids: CASSGGSGGSYEQYF. The chain is built from TRBV2 and TRBJ2-7, with D maybe TRBD2 (6 bases). CDR3 length: 15 amino acids. V was trimmed by 4 bases and J by 1 base, leaving 14 bases between them. Germline V gene data show CDR1 as SNHLY and CDR2 as FYNNEI. The complete variable domain, with remaining parts taken from reference TRBV2 and TRBJ2-7, reads EPEVTQTPSHQVTQMGQEVILRCVPISNHLYFYWYRQILGQKVEFLVSFYNNEISEKSEIFDDQFSVERPDGSNFTLKIRSTKLEDSAMYFCASSGGSGGSYEQYFGPGTRLTVT.

The CDR3 region is CASSYSGGAGQPQHF. CDR3 DNA: TGTGCCAGCAGTTACTCTGGGGGGGCAGGACAGCCCCAGCATTTT. This chain connects TRBV6-5 to TRBJ1-5; tentative D call: TRBD1 (6 bases). V was pared by 0 bases and J by 7 bases, with 13 bases between. The CDR3 has 15 residues. The germline gives CDR1 MNHEY, CDR2 SVGAGI.

The chain links TRBV27 to TRBJ1-2, with TRBD1 as a possible D gene (6 bases). This CDR3 is 13 amino acids long. Per the germline V gene, CDR1 is MNHEY and CDR2 is SMNVEV (reference sequence). The ends were cut back, 2 bases at V and 8 bases at J, with 12 bases in the middle. DNA for the CDR3: TGTGCCAGCAGTTTAGGGGGGGCTAGGGGCTACACCTTC. The encoded protein is CASSLGGARGYTF.

The chain uses TRBV28 and TRBJ1-5; D perhaps matches TRBD1 (5 bases). The ends were cut back, 3 bases at V and 7 bases at J, with 13 bases in the middle. Germline assignment: CDR1 MDHEN and CDR2 SYDVKM. CDR3 length: 14 residues. The CDR3 nucleotides read TGTGCCAGCAGTTTTGGCGGACAACCCCAGCCCCAGCATTTT. As protein: CASSFGGQPQPQHF.

This clone was seen only once. This sequence joins TRBV5-1 and TRBJ1-2; D perhaps matches TRBD1 (5 bases). Germline values: CDR1 SGHRS, CDR2 YFSETQ. This CDR3 comprises 15 residues. V was shortened by 6 bases and J by 4 bases, with 19 bases between the two germline ends. The CDR3 nucleotides read TGCGCCAGCAACCTACATGAAGGCCAGGGCTATGGCTACACCTTC. Protein sequence: CASNLHEGQGYGYTF.